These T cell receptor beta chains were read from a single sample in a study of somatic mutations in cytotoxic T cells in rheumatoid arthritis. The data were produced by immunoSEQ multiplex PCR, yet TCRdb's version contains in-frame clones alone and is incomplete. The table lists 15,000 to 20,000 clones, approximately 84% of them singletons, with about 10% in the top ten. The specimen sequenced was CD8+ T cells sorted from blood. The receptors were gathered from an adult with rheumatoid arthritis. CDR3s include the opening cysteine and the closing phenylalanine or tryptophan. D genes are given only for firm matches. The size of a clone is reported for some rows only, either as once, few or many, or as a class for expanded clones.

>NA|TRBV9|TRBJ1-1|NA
CASSAFLSTEAFF
TGTGCCAGCAGCGCGTTTTTGAGCACTGAAGCTTTCTTT
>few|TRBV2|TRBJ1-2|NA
CASSDYRDGYTF
TGTGCCAGCAGTGATTACAGGGATGGCTACACCTTC
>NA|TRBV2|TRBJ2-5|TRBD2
CASSDARGARETQYF
TGTGCCAGCAGTGACGCGCGGGGGGCCCGCGAGACCCAGTACTTC
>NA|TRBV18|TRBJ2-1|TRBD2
CASSLGGRDEQFF
TGTGCCAGCTCACTCGGGGGGAGAGATGAGCAGTTCTTC
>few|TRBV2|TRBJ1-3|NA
CASSAGSSGDTIYF
TGTGCCAGCAGTGCAGGGAGTTCAGGCGACACCATATATTTT
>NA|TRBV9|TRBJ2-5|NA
CASSVGGDGETQYF
TGTGCCAGCAGCGTAGGCGGAGACGGGGAGACCCAGTACTTC
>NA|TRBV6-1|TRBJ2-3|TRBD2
CASSELAGSTDTQYF
TGTGCCAGCAGTGAACTAGCGGGGAGCACAGATACGCAGTATTTT
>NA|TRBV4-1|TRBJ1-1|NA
CASSQVGTEAFF
TGCGCCAGCAGCCAAGTGGGCACTGAAGCTTTCTTT
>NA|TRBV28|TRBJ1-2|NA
CASSSRMGRAIFRSYGYTF
TGTGCCAGCAGTTCTCGGATGGGCAGGGCAATTTTTCGGTCCTATGGCTACACCTTC
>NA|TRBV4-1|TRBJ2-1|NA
CASSQENRYNEQFF
TGCGCCAGCAGCCAAGAAAACAGGTACAATGAGCAGTTCTTC
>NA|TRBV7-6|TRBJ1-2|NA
CASSLFRDYGYTF
TGTGCCAGCAGCTTATTCAGGGACTATGGCTACACCTTC
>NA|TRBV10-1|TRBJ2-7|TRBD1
CASSEESWTGPREQYF
TGCGCCAGCAGTGAGGAAAGCTGGACAGGGCCCCGGGAGCAGTACTTC
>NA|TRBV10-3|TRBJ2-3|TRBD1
CAIRGQGAQDTQYF
TGTGCCATCAGGGGACAGGGGGCGCAAGATACGCAGTATTTT
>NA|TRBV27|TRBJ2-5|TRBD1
CASSPGDREKETQYF
TGTGCCAGCAGTCCAGGGGACAGAGAAAAAGAGACCCAGTACTTC
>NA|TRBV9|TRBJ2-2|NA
CASSLGEDTGELFF
TGTGCCAGCAGCCTGGGTGAGGACACCGGGGAGCTGTTTTTT
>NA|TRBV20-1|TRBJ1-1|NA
CSARLNTEAFF
TGCAGTGCTAGGCTGAACACTGAAGCTTTCTTT
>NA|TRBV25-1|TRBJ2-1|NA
CASSTRFTEQFF
TGTGCCAGCAGTACAAGGTTCACTGAGCAGTTCTTC
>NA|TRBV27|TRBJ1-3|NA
CASSLGVAGAGNTIYF
TGTGCCAGCAGTTTAGGCGTGGCAGGGGCTGGAAACACCATATATTTT
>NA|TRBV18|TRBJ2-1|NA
CASSLRGSDEQFF
TGTGCCAGCTCCCTCAGGGGAAGCGATGAGCAGTTCTTC
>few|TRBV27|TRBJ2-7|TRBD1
CASSLSQGAVQYF
TGTGCCAGCAGTTTATCGCAGGGGGCGGTGCAGTACTTC
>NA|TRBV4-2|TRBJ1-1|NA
CASSQDRTANTEAFF
TGTGCCAGCAGCCAAGATCGAACCGCGAACACTGAAGCTTTCTTT
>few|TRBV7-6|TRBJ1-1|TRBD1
CASRSRDRDDEAFF
TGTGCCAGCAGATCCCGGGACAGGGACGATGAAGCTTTCTTT
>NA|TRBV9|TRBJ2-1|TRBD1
CASGAGGHEQFF
TGTGCCAGCGGAGCAGGGGGACATGAGCAGTTCTTC
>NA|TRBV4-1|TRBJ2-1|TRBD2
CASSQVAGGRYNEQFF
TGCGCCAGCAGCCAGGTAGCGGGGGGGAGATACAATGAGCAGTTCTTC
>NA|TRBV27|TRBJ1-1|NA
CASSLSPGNTEAFF
TGTGCCAGCAGTTTATCCCCCGGGAACACTGAAGCTTTCTTT
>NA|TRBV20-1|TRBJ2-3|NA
CSVQITDTQYF
TGCAGTGTGCAGATCACAGATACGCAGTATTTT
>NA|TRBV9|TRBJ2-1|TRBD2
CASSVVYERGSGSNEQFF
TGTGCCAGCAGCGTAGTTTATGAGCGGGGGAGCGGGAGCAATGAGCAGTTCTTC
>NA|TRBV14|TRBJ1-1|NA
CASSQGGRRNTEAFF
TGTGCCAGCAGCCAGGGGGGTAGGCGGAACACTGAAGCTTTCTTT
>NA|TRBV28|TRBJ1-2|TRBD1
CASSPPRDRVYGYTF
TGTGCCAGCAGTCCCCCCCGGGACAGGGTTTATGGCTACACCTTC
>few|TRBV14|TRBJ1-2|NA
CASSQDRTDSGLNYGYTF
TGTGCCAGCAGCCAAGATCGGACAGATTCCGGGCTCAACTATGGCTACACCTTC
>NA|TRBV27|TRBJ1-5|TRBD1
CASSRTGARKLQHF
TGTGCCAGCAGTCGTACAGGGGCCCGAAAGCTCCAGCATTTT
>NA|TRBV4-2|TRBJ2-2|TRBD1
CASSQVGGRPGDTGELFF
TGTGCCAGCAGCCAGGTAGGGGGCCGACCCGGGGACACCGGGGAGCTGTTTTTT
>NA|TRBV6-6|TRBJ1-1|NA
CASSSRGSGGTEAFF
TGTGCCAGCAGCTCCAGGGGATCCGGGGGGACTGAAGCTTTCTTT
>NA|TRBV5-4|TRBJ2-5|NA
CASSYPGGQETQYF
TGTGCCAGCAGCTATCCCGGGGGCCAAGAGACCCAGTACTTC
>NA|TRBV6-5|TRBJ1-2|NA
CASSYSLGVSGGYTF
TGTGCCAGCAGTTACTCCCTCGGGGTCTCGGGGGGCTACACCTTC
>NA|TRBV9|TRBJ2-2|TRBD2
CASSVLTSGGADTGELFF
TGTGCCAGCAGCGTCTTGACTAGCGGGGGGGCAGACACCGGGGAGCTGTTTTTT
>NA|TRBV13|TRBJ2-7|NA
CASTTFHRDSYEQYF
TGTGCCAGCACCACCTTTCACAGGGACTCCTACGAGCAGTACTTC
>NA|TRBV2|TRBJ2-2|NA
CASRPSTDITGELFF
TGTGCCAGCCGCCCCTCGACAGATATCACCGGGGAGCTGTTTTTT
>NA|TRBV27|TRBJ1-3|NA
CASSWKGSGNTIYF
TGTGCCAGCAGTTGGAAGGGGAGTGGAAACACCATATATTTT
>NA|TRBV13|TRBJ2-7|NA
CASSPGIRGLLGQYF
TGTGCCAGCAGCCCCGGTATCCGTGGACTTTTGGGGCAGTACTTC
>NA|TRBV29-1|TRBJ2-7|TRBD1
CSANSVEGTGVYEQYF
TGCAGCGCTAACAGCGTCGAGGGGACAGGGGTCTACGAGCAGTACTTC
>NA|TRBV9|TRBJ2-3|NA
CASSVVGSIDTQYF
TGTGCCAGCAGCGTAGTCGGTAGCATTGATACGCAGTATTTT
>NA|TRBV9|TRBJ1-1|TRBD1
CASSANPKQGANTEAFF
TGTGCCAGCAGCGCAAATCCAAAACAGGGGGCGAACACTGAAGCTTTCTTT
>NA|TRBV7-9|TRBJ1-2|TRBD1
CASSPDAAGGIGYTF
TGTGCCAGCAGCCCTGATGCCGCAGGGGGCATAGGCTACACCTTC
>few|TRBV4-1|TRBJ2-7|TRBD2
CASSQEAGYEQYF
TGCGCCAGCAGCCAAGAAGCGGGGTACGAGCAGTACTTC
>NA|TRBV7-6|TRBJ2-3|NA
CASSLAGFPDTQYF
TGTGCCAGCAGCCTCGCAGGGTTCCCAGATACGCAGTATTTT